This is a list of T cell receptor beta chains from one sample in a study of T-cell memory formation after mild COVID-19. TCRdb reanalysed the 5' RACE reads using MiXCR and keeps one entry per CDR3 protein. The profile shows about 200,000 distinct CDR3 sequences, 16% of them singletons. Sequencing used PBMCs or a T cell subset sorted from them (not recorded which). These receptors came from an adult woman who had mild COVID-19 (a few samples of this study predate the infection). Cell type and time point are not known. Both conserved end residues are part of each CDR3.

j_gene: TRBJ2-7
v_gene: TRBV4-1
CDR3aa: CASSQDRSSYEQYF

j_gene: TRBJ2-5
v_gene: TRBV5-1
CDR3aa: CASSLVSGGEETQYF

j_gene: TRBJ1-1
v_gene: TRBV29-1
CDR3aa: CSARDRGLVTEAFF

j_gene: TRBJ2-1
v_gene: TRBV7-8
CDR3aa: CASSFRPIKSSVSYNEQFF

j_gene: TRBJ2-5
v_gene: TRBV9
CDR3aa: CASSVEGTSLETQYF

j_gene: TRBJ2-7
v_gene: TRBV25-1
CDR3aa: CASSSHRGLRLEQYF

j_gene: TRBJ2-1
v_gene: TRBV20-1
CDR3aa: CSARGTGREFF

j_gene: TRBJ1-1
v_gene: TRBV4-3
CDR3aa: CASSQGPQGDTEAFF

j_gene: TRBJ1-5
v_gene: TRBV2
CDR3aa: CASSTPGWDSNQPQHF

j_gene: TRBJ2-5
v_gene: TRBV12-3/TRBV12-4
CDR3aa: CASSLGMYQETQYF

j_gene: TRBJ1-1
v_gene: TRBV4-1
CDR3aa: CASSQGGARTEAFF

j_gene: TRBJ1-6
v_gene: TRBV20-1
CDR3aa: CSVPRSSTDHNSPLHF

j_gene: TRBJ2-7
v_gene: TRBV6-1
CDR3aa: CASSEPGQGYEQYF

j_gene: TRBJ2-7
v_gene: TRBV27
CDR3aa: CASSLSPGPLDEQYF

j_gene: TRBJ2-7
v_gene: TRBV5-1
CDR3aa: CASSPATGAGRSYEQYF

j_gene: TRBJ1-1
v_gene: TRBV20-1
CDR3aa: CSASGQTMNTEAFF

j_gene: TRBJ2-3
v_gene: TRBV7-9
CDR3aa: CASSSTGVWASTDTQYF

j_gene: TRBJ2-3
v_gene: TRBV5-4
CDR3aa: CASSYQQGLTDTQYF

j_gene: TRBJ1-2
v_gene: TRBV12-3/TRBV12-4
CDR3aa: CASSYVPGQGYGYTF

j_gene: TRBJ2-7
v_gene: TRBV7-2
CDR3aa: CASSQGLAGEQYF

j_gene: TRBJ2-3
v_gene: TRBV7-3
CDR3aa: CASSLMSGVADTQYF

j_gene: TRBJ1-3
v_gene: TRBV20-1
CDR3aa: CSARDSRTGSSGNTIYF

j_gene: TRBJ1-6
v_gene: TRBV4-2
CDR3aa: CASSQSQREDSPLHF

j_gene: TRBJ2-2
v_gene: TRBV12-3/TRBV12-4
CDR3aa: CASSLSGGWPGELFF

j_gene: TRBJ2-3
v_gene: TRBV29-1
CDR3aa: CSAASRQKSTDTQYF

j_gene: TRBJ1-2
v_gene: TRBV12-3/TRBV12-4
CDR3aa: CASSFEVDYGYTF

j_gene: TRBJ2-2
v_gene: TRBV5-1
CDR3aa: CASSLGVAGVTGELFF

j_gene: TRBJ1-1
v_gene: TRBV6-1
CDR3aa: CASRGGGRAFGTEAFF

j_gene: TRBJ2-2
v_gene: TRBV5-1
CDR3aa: CASSLGPGGTGELFF

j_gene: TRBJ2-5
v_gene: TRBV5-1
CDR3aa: CASRRWGETQYF

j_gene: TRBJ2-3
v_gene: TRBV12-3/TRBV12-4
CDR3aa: CASTPQGLGDTQYF

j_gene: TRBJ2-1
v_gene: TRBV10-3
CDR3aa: CAISEGPSGSEQFF

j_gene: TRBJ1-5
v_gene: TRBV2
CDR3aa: CASSEALGMQPQHF

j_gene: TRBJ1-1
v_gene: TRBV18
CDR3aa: CASSIGTLTEAFF

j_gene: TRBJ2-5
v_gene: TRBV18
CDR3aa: CASSPSQGWPETQYF

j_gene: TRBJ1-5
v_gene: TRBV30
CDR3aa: CAWSVRRGRNSNQPQHF

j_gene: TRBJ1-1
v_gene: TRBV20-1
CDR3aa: CSASKTEAFF

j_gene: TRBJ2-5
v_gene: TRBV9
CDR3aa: CASSVAGLTQETQYF

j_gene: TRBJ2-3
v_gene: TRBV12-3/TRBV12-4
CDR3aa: CASRTPGTTTDTQYF

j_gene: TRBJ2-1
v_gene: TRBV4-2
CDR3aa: CASSLARATSGAYNEQFF

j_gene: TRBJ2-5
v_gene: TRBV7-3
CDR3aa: CATGQGMGETQYF

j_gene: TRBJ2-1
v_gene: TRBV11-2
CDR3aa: CASRTGTGLYNEQFF

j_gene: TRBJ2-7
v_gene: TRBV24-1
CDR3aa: CATSDSSSSIYEQYF

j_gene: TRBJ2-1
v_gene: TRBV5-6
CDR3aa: CASSLTGTAGNEQFF

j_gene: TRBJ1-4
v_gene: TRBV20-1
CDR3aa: CSGGNEKLFF

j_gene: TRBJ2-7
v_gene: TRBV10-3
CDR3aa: CATSGRGAYEQYF

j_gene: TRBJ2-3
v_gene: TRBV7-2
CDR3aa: CASSSGRVFTDTQYF

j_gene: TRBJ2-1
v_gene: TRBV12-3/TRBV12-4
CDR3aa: CASSFDGAPYNEQFF

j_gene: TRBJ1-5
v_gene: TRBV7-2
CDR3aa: CASSLVGSYSNQPQHF

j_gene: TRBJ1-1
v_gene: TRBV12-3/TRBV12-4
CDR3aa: CASSFPGRMNTEAFF

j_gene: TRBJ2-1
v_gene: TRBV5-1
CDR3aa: CASSLGGLGYNEQFF

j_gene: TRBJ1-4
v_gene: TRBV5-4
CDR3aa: CASSLGGTNEKLFF

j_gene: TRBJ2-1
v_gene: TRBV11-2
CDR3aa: CASRSMRTNEQFF

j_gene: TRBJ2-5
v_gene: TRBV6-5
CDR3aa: CASSYSSGRLETQYF

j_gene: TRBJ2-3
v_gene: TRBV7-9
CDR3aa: CASRRLLANGTDTQYF

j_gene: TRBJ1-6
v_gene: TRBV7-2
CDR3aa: CASSLAPPGGGSPLHF